The 15 T cell receptor beta chains given below trace back to one sample, sequenced in a study of OX40 agonist ivuxolimab in advanced cancers. Data came from immunoSEQ multiplex PCR; TCRdb stores just in-frame clones and leaves some out. Found here are about 55,000 clones, 77% of them singletons; the top ten hold about 6%. The starting material was CD4+ or CD8+ T cells sorted from blood, obtained in a trial of the OX40 agonist ivuxolimab. The origin of the receptors is an adult with an advanced solid tumor such as melanoma, head and neck, liver or kidney cancer.

The chain recombines TRBV11-3 with TRBJ1-2, with 7 bases identical to TRBD1. Germline CDR1 SGHNT, CDR2 YENEEA. Trimming removed 4 bases from V and 6 bases from J; junction bases left unmatched: 2. This CDR3 is built from 12 residues. Here the CDR3 DNA reads TGTGCCAGCAGCTCGAGGGGGCATGGCTACACCTTC. Protein product: CASSSRGHGYTF.

The rearrangement uses TRBV5-5 and TRBJ2-2; 7 bases are a match to TRBD2. J was trimmed by 8 bases and V by 4 bases; bases with no gene match: 5. The CDR3 is 13 amino acids. Looked up from germline, CDR1 is SGHKS and CDR2 is YYEKEE (reference sequence). CDR3 residues: CASSITSAGELFF. CDR3 DNA sequence: TGTGCCAGCAGCATAACTAGCGCTGGGGAGCTGTTTTTT. The full variable domain, its missing parts supplied by reference TRBV5-5 and TRBJ2-2, is DAGVTQSPTHLIKTRGQQVTLRCSPISGHKSVSWYQQVLGQGPQFIFQYYEKEERGRGNFPDRFSARQFPNYSSELNVNALLLGDSALYLCASSITSAGELFFGEGSRLTVL.

The chain employs TRBV7-8 and TRBJ1-5, with 8 bases fitting TRBD1. CDR1 SGHVS and CDR2 FQNEAQ come from the germline V gene. This CDR3 has 17 amino acids. Trimming cost V 5 bases and J 0 bases; bases outside gene matches: 9. DNA of the CDR3: TGTGCCAGCAGCACCTGGACAGGGTCCTATAGCAATCAGCCCCAGCATTTT. It yields the protein CASSTWTGSYSNQPQHF.

The chain has TRBV5-1 and TRBJ2-3; tentatively, D is TRBD2 (6 bases). Germline values: CDR1 SGHRS, CDR2 YFSETQ. CDR3 length equals 14 residues. The V and J ends lost 0 bases and 3 bases respectively, with 8 bases between them. CDR3 residues: CASSLGLVTDTQYF. CDR3 DNA sequence: TGCGCCAGCAGCTTGGGACTAGTGACAGATACGCAGTATTTT. The entire variable domain, with the rest obtained from reference TRBV5-1 and TRBJ2-3, is as follows: KAGVTQTPRYLIKTRGQQVTLSCSPISGHRSVSWYQQTPGQGLQFLFEYFSETQRNKGNFPGRFSGRQFSNSRSEMNVSTLELGDSALYLCASSLGLVTDTQYFGPGTRLTVL.

This clone was observed a handful of times. The genes are TRBV7-7 and TRBJ2-2, with D possibly being TRBD1 or TRBD2 (6 bases each). The CDR3 runs to 14 residues. V was pared by 5 bases and J by 5 bases, with 12 bases between. Germline CDR1 reads SSHAT; CDR2 reads FNYEAQ (reference sequence). CDR3 loop: CASSRGQGTGELFF. The CDR3 DNA sequence: TGTGCCAGCAGCCGGGGGCAAGGGACCGGGGAGCTGTTTTTT.

This clone was seen once. The chain is built from TRBV4-1 and TRBJ2-5, with a tentative D call TRBD2 (6 bases). The germline gives CDR1 MGHRA, CDR2 YSYEKL. The CDR3 has 13 amino acids. The V and J ends lost 4 bases and 9 bases respectively, with 15 bases between them. The CDR3 bases are TGCGCCAGCAGCCGGGGAGGTGCCGAGGCCCAGTACTTC. It specifies CASSRGGAEAQYF.

The V gene is TRBV30, the J gene TRBJ1-5; D gene uncertain. Looked up from germline, CDR1 is GTSNPN and CDR2 is SVGIG (reference sequence). V shed 7 bases and J shed 0 bases, with 10 bases lying between them. CDR3 size: 13 residues. The CDR3 DNA sequence: TGTGCCTTGGCGCCGGATAGCAATCAGCCCCAGCATTTT. Translation: CALAPDSNQPQHF.

This chain uses TRBV5-6 with TRBJ2-7, with D possibly matching TRBD1 (5 bases). This CDR3 is 13 amino acids long. CDR1 is SGHDT, CDR2 YYEEEE, per germline. Trimming stripped 0 bases from V and 2 bases from J, with 6 bases between. CDR3 bases: TGTGCCAGCAGCTTGGCAGGGCCCTACGAGCAGTACTTC. Its translation is CASSLAGPYEQYF.

This clone was recorded once. The genes are TRBV7-2 and TRBJ2-7; D possibly corresponds to TRBD2 (6 bases). Germline loops: CDR1 SGHTA, CDR2 FQGNSA. The CDR3 totals 15 residues. V was pared by 5 bases and J by 3 bases, with 17 bases between. The CDR3 here is CASSPWGDLVYEQYF. The CDR3 nucleotides read TGTGCCAGCAGCCCATGGGGGGACTTGGTCTACGAGCAGTACTTC.

The chain recombines TRBV7-2 with TRBJ2-7, with 8 bases matching TRBD2. Germline V CDR1 and CDR2: SGHTA, FQGNSA. The CDR3 is 13 amino acids. V was clipped by 8 bases and J by 5 bases; unmatched bases: 8. CDR3 region: CASAGRARDEQYF. For the CDR3, the DNA is TGTGCCAGCGCCGGGAGGGCCCGGGACGAGCAGTACTTC.

This chain connects TRBV7-2 to TRBJ2-2; D is perhaps TRBD2 (6 bases). This CDR3 has 14 residues. Trimming cost V 3 bases and J 8 bases, with 13 bases left between them. The germline CDR1 and CDR2 sequences are SGHTA and FQGNSA. The CDR3 region is CASSLDYSRGELFF. The CDR3 nucleotides are TGTGCCAGCAGCTTGGACTACTCTCGTGGGGAGCTGTTTTTT.

As regards this clone: The junction shows a germline mismatch at one end, possibly a read error. The chain has TRBV15 and TRBJ2-3; 10 bases agree with TRBD2. Germline V gene lookup returns CDR1 LNHNV and CDR2 YYDKDF (reference sequence). The CDR3 spans 12 residues. In DNA, the CDR3 is TGTGCCACCAGCAGAGATGAGGTAGCGGGGGGTTTT. It specifies CATSRDEVAGGF.

The J gene is TRBJ2-7, the V gene TRBV10-3; a weak D match, TRBD1 (5 bases). Looked up from germline, CDR1 is ENHRY and CDR2 is SYGVKD. The CDR3 spans 14 residues. V shed 10 bases and J shed 1 base, with 17 bases lying between them. In DNA, the CDR3 is TGTGCCAGCAATGCGGTCAGGGATTCCTACGAGCAGTACTTC. Translated: CASNAVRDSYEQYF.

CDR3 coding DNA: TGTGCCAGCAGCTTAGGTCGCAGGGGGAACACTGAAGCTTTCTTT. It yields the protein CASSLGRRGNTEAFF. The gene calls are TRBV7-2 and TRBJ1-1; weak D call: TRBD1 (6 bases). Germline CDR1 is SGHTA and CDR2 is FQGNSA. Trimming stripped 1 base from V and 1 base from J, with 10 bases between. There are 15 residues in the CDR3.

The chain employs TRBV5-6 and TRBJ2-1, with 8 bases identical to TRBD2. This CDR3 contains 16 residues. The V segment lost 1 base and the J segment 4 bases; nucleotides outside the gene matches: 7. Germline CDR1 and CDR2: SGHDT and YYEEEE. CDR3 sequence reads: CASSLMGTSRYNEQFF. CDR3 sequence (DNA): TGTGCCAGCAGCTTGATGGGGACTAGTCGATACAATGAGCAGTTCTTC.